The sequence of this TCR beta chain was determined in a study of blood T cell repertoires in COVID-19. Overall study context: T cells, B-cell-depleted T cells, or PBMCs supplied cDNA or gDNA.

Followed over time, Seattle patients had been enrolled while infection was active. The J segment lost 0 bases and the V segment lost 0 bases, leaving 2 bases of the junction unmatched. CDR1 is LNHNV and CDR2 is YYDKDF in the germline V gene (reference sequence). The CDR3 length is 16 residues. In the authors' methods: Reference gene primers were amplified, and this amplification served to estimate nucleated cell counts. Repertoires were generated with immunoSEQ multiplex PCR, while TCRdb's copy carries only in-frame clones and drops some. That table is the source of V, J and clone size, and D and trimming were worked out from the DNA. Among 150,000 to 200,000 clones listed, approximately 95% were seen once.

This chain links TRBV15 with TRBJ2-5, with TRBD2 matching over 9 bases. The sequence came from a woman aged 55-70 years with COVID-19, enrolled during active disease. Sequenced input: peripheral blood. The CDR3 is CATSRDTSGYQETQYF. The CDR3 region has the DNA TGTGCCACCAGCAGAGATACTAGCGGGTACCAAGAGACCCAGTACTTC.